These 8 T cell receptor beta chains were all obtained from the same sample, sequenced in a study of cytomegalovirus exposure and HLA in healthy donors. Libraries were prepared by immunoSEQ multiplex PCR; TCRdb keeps only in-frame clonotypes and omits some of them. The table shows some 64,000 clones, with about 97% occurring only once. Sequencing input: PBMCs. The receptor set was obtained from a woman younger than 30 in good health and CMV-seropositive.

V and J are TRBV28 and TRBJ2-7; 7 positions match TRBD1. The CDR3 is 12 residues long. The V gene end was trimmed by 8 bases and the J gene end by 11 bases; junction bases not matched to a gene: 12. Germline CDR1 is MDHEN and CDR2 is SYDVKM. The CDR3 loop reads CASSPGTASEYF. DNA for the CDR3: TGTGCCAGCTCCCCCGGGACAGCTTCGGAGTACTTC.

The V call is TRBV5-6, the J call TRBJ2-7, with 8 bases lining up with TRBD2. This CDR3 is 15 amino acids long. V lost 4 bases and J lost 4; bases outside the gene matches: 10. In germline, CDR1 is SGHDT, CDR2 YYEEEE. The DNA of the CDR3 is TGTGCCAGCAGCGCGGGAACGGGACTAGTATACGAGCAGTACTTC. It encodes CASSAGTGLVYEQYF.

This sequence joins TRBV7-9 and TRBJ2-7, with D perhaps matching TRBD1 (6 bases). V lost 1 base, J lost 3 bases, and 16 bases lay in between. The germline V gene has CDR1 SEHNR and CDR2 FQNEAQ (reference sequence). This CDR3 spans 16 amino acids. The CDR3 DNA reads TGTGCCAGCAGCTTAGTAGGCTGGGGGACAAGCTACGAGCAGTACTTC. Translated, it gives CASSLVGWGTSYEQYF.

The CDR3 DNA reads as TGTGCCAGCAGCTCGGGACTAGAAGAGACCCAGTACTTC. Its protein is CASSSGLEETQYF. The V gene is TRBV7-6, the J gene TRBJ2-5, with 8 bases identical to TRBD2. Germline values: CDR1 SGHVS, CDR2 FNYEAQ. The CDR3 spans 13 residues. V trimming: 4 bases; J trimming: 3 bases; junction bases outside the gene matches: 1.

The rearrangement links TRBV21-1 to TRBJ1-5; whether TRBD1, the table's D call, matches the DNA was not checked. TRBV21-1 represents a pseudogene. This CDR3 has 18 residues. This chain's CDR3 is CASSKENGTPPPNQPQHF. The DNA of the CDR3 is TGTGCCAGCAGCAAAGAAAACGGGACACCACCCCCCAATCAGCCCCAGCATTTT.

The chain uses TRBV5-1 and TRBJ2-1, with D possibly being TRBD2 (5 bases). V was clipped by 2 bases and J by 4 bases, with 13 bases between them. This CDR3 is built from 15 residues. Looked up from germline, CDR1 is SGHRS and CDR2 is YFSETQ. CDR3 coding DNA: TGCGCCAGCAGCTTCATCGGGAACCTATACAATGAGCAGTTCTTC. It is translated as CASSFIGNLYNEQFF. Full variable domain (remainder filled in from reference TRBV5-1 and TRBJ2-1): KAGVTQTPRYLIKTRGQQVTLSCSPISGHRSVSWYQQTPGQGLQFLFEYFSETQRNKGNFPGRFSGRQFSNSRSEMNVSTLELGDSALYLCASSFIGNLYNEQFFGPGTRLTVL.

V usage is TRBV5-4 and J usage is TRBJ2-7; 7 bases agree with TRBD2. The germline V gene has CDR1 SGHNT and CDR2 YYREEE (reference sequence). This CDR3 comprises 13 residues. The V segment lost 7 bases and the J segment 2 bases; nucleotides outside the gene matches: 6. CDR3 residues: CASHGEGTYEQYF. The CDR3 DNA reads as TGTGCCAGCCACGGGGAGGGAACCTACGAGCAGTACTTC.

V and J are TRBV27 and TRBJ1-2; a weak D match, TRBD1 (6 bases). Trimming removed 5 bases from V and 4 bases from J, with 14 bases in between. The length of the CDR3 is 14 residues. Per the germline V gene, CDR1 is MNHEY and CDR2 is SMNVEV (reference sequence). The CDR3 is CASSSRGQLYGYTF. The CDR3 coding sequence is TGTGCCAGCAGTAGCCGGGGACAACTCTATGGCTACACCTTC.